The 23 T cell receptor beta chains presented below share a single source sample, sequenced in a study of shared clonotypes between healthy human individuals. As defined, naive CD8 cells were CD45RO-negative and positively selected for CCR7, with terminally differentiated effector memory CD45RA+ cells excluded. Repertoires were generated with immunoSEQ multiplex PCR, while TCRdb's copy carries only in-frame clones and drops some. The sample consists of 1.5 million to 2.5 million clones, less than 95% of them appearing once. Material for sequencing was naive CD8+ T cells sorted from blood. These receptors were collected from a man between 18 and 35 years old in good health.

On this clone itself: A read error may account for a junction end that differs from germline. Here the CDR3 reads CASSLASGNTGELFF. DNA of the CDR3: TGCGCCAGCAGCTTAGCTAGCGGAAACACCGGGGAGCTGTTTTTT. The chain recombines TRBV5-5 with TRBJ2-2; 7 nucleotides agree with TRBD2. Germline V gives CDR1 SGHKS, CDR2 YYEKEE (reference sequence). The CDR3 contains 15 residues.

The V gene is TRBV7-6, the J gene TRBJ2-7, with 13 nucleotides matching TRBD2. V lost 5 bases and J lost 7; bases outside the gene matches: 8. CDR3 length: 15 residues. Per germline, CDR1 SGHVS and CDR2 FNYEAQ. Here the CDR3 DNA reads TGTGCCAGCAGCCCCGGACTAGCGGGAGAGTTTGAGCAGTACTTC. Its protein is CASSPGLAGEFEQYF.

The chain couples TRBV29-1 to TRBJ2-7; TRBD2 is a possible D gene (6 bases). This CDR3 has 14 residues. V was cut by 1 base and J by 2 bases, with 12 bases left in between. The germline CDR1 and CDR2 sequences are SQVTM and ANQGSEA. CDR3 loop: CSVEAGAKPYEQYF. The CDR3 nucleotides read TGCAGCGTTGAAGCGGGAGCGAAACCCTACGAGCAGTACTTC.

The chain has TRBV5-4 and TRBJ1-2; TRBD1 aligns across 8 bases. The CDR3 runs to 18 residues. Per germline, CDR1 SGHNT and CDR2 YYREEE (reference sequence). V trimming: 0 bases; J trimming: 2 bases; junction bases outside the gene matches: 12. The CDR3 coding sequence is TGTGCCAGCAGCTTGGACTCCGGGACAGGACCCCCCAACTATGGCTACACCTTC. This encodes CASSLDSGTGPPNYGYTF.

The rearrangement uses TRBV30 and TRBJ2-5; TRBD2 matches 7 bases. The CDR3 is 14 amino acids. From germline, CDR1 is GTSNPN and CDR2 SVGIG (reference sequence). The V gene end was trimmed by 4 bases and the J gene end by 3 bases; junction bases not matched to a gene: 8. The CDR3 sequence: CAWNRGGIKETQYF. As DNA, the CDR3 is TGTGCCTGGAACCGCGGGGGAATTAAAGAGACCCAGTACTTC.

The chain couples TRBV7-9 to TRBJ1-1; possible D gene TRBD1, 5 bases. Trimming removed 6 bases from V and 6 bases from J, with 11 bases in between. The CDR3 consists of 12 residues. Germline CDR1 reads SEHNR; CDR2 reads FQNEAQ (reference sequence). CDR3 in amino acids: CASSILGAEAFF. The CDR3 bases are TGTGCCAGCAGTATTCTGGGGGCTGAAGCTTTCTTT.

The chain is built from TRBV19 and TRBJ1-1; a possible D gene is TRBD1 (5 bases). Trimming stripped 3 bases from V and 4 bases from J, with 9 bases between. There are 13 residues in the CDR3. Germline CDR1 is LNHDA and CDR2 is SQIVND (reference sequence). The CDR3 protein is CASSISGTTEAFF. CDR3 DNA sequence: TGTGCCAGTAGTATCTCAGGGACCACTGAAGCTTTCTTT.

Turning to this clone: Other DNA sequences within the sample encode an identical CDR3. This chain links TRBV5-1 with TRBJ2-7, with D maybe TRBD2 (5 bases). Trimming took 3 bases from V and 0 from J, leaving 7 bases between them. Germline V lookup: CDR1 SGHRS, CDR2 YFSETQ. The CDR3 length is 13 residues. CDR3 in DNA: TGCGCCAGCAGCTATGGGAGCTCCTACGAGCAGTACTTC. Amino acid sequence: CASSYGSSYEQYF.

The chain employs TRBV27 and TRBJ2-7, with D perhaps matching TRBD1 or TRBD2 (5 bases each). Germline loops: CDR1 MNHEY, CDR2 SMNVEV (reference sequence). This CDR3 has 15 amino acids. Trimming removed 4 bases from V and 1 base from J, with 14 bases in between. Here the CDR3 DNA reads TGTGCCAGCAGTTCTAGAGGGGCTGTGTCCTACGAGCAGTACTTC. Its protein product is CASSSRGAVSYEQYF.

As to this clone: Distinct nucleotide sequences in the sample also encode this CDR3. V and J are TRBV27 and TRBJ1-2, with a weak D call TRBD1 (5 bases). Trimming left V 2 bases short and J 3 bases short, with 10 bases between. This CDR3 is 14 amino acids long. The germline gives CDR1 MNHEY, CDR2 SMNVEV (reference sequence). DNA of the CDR3: TGTGCCAGCAGTTTACTGGGGGGGGACTATGGCTACACCTTC. It encodes CASSLLGGDYGYTF.

The gene calls are TRBV14 and TRBJ2-7, with 9 bases aligning to TRBD2. CDR1 is SGHDN and CDR2 is FVKESK in the germline V gene. This CDR3 comprises 17 residues. After removal of 5 bases from V and 2 bases from J, the junction contained 13 bases not matched to a gene. Written as DNA, the CDR3 is TGTGCCAGCAGCGAACAAACTATAGCGGGAGTCACCTACGAGCAGTACTTC. It specifies CASSEQTIAGVTYEQYF. The full variable domain, its missing parts supplied by reference TRBV14 and TRBJ2-7, is EAGVTQFPSHSVIEKGQTVTLRCDPISGHDNLYWYRRVMGKEIKFLLHFVKESKQDESGMPNNRFLAERTGGTYSTLKVQPAELEDSGVYFCASSEQTIAGVTYEQYFGPGTRLTVT.

The V and J genes are TRBV19 and TRBJ2-7, with 7 bases that match TRBD2. The junction had 5 bases not matched to a gene; V was cut back by 1 base and J by 2 bases. Germline CDR1 LNHDA, CDR2 SQIVND (reference sequence). The CDR3 totals 15 residues. The CDR3 region is CASSIAGGGAYEQYF. CDR3 DNA: TGTGCCAGTAGTATAGCTGGCGGGGGAGCCTACGAGCAGTACTTC.

The J gene is TRBJ2-6, the V gene TRBV28; the D gene is possibly TRBD2 (6 bases). Germline V gene sequence: CDR1 MDHEN, CDR2 SYDVKM. The CDR3 extends over 18 amino acids. Trimming took 2 bases from V and 0 from J, leaving 14 bases between them. DNA for the CDR3: TGTGCCAGCAGTTTAGGAAGAGCGGGCCCCTCTGGGGCCAACGTCCTGACTTTC. Amino acids: CASSLGRAGPSGANVLTF.

The rearrangement links TRBV19 to TRBJ2-7, with 10 bases fitting TRBD1. Germline trimming cut 7 bases from V and 4 bases from J; bases unmatched to any gene: 7. The CDR3 runs 14 residues. Germline V CDR1 and CDR2: LNHDA, SQIVND (reference sequence). This CDR3 is CASTPRDRGYEQYF. As DNA, the CDR3 is TGTGCCAGTACCCCCCGGGACAGGGGATACGAGCAGTACTTC.

V usage is TRBV6-6 and J usage is TRBJ2-5; a possible D gene is TRBD2 (5 bases). The germline CDR1 and CDR2 sequences are MNHNY and SVGAGI (reference sequence). This CDR3 region has 15 residues. Trimming took off 4 bases at V and 5 bases at J, with 17 bases between the two ends. The CDR3: CASSWEPMRAETQYF. The CDR3 coding sequence is TGTGCCAGCAGTTGGGAGCCAATGAGGGCGGAGACCCAGTACTTC.

The genes are TRBV14 and TRBJ2-7; D is unclear. CDR1 is SGHDN, CDR2 FVKESK, per germline. There are 12 residues in the CDR3. V lost 5 bases, J lost 6 bases, and 11 bases lay in between. CDR3 in DNA: TGTGCCAGCAGCGTCGATGGAAGCGAGCAGTACTTC. Protein: CASSVDGSEQYF.

This rearrangement joins TRBV7-2 to TRBJ2-7, with 14 bases matching TRBD2. CDR1 and CDR2 (germline): SGHTA, FQGNSA. V was pared by 2 bases and J by 6 bases, with 9 bases of the junction left unmatched. This CDR3 spans 17 amino acids. CDR3: CASSLPSTSGRELEQYF. CDR3 bases: TGTGCCAGCAGCTTACCTTCGACTAGCGGGAGGGAGCTCGAGCAGTACTTC.

The chain couples TRBV5-6 to TRBJ2-1; D gene unclear. Germline CDR1 is SGHDT and CDR2 is YYEEEE. This CDR3 comprises 16 residues. V lost 7 bases, J lost 4 bases, and 21 bases lay in between. CDR3 DNA: TGTGCCAGCGCCGAGATTACTAAAGAGTTTTACAATGAGCAGTTCTTC. The encoded protein is CASAEITKEFYNEQFF.

The rearrangement joins TRBV30 to TRBJ1-5, with D unresolved. CDR3 length: 13 residues. Looked up from germline, CDR1 is GTSNPN and CDR2 is SVGIG (reference sequence). V lost 1 base and J lost 0, with 4 bases in between. This chain's CDR3 is CAWSDDSNQPQHF. The CDR3 nucleotides are TGTGCCTGGAGTGATGATAGCAATCAGCCCCAGCATTTT. Full variable domain (missing parts from reference TRBV30 and TRBJ1-5): SQTIHQWPATLVQPVGSPLSLECTVEGTSNPNLYWYRQAAGRGLQLLFYSVGIGQISSEVPQNLSASRPQDRQFILSSKKLLLSDSGFYLCAWSDDSNQPQHFGDGTRLSIL.

This chain's CDR3 is CASSLLPAAGWSPLHF. The CDR3 DNA sequence: TGTGCCAGCAGCTTACTGCCTGCTGCGGGGTGGTCACCCCTCCACTTT. The V and J genes are TRBV7-2 and TRBJ1-6; D call uncertain. Germline V lookup: CDR1 SGHTA, CDR2 FQGNSA. The CDR3 is made up of 16 amino acids. The V end lost 2 bases, the J end lost 10 bases, and 18 bases lay between the germline ends.

This chain joins TRBV29-1 and TRBJ2-1, with a weak D call TRBD2 (7 bases). This CDR3 is built from 14 residues. The germline V and J ends were trimmed by 4 bases and 4 bases, with 14 bases remaining between them. Germline-derived CDR1 and CDR2 are SQVTM and ANQGSEA. Written as DNA, the CDR3 is TGCAGCGTTGGACGGGGGGCCCGGTACAATGAGCAGTTCTTC. Translating gives CSVGRGARYNEQFF.

The sample holds a few counts of this clone. Other DNA variants within this sample encode the same CDR3. The V call is TRBV11-2, the J call TRBJ2-2; D uncertain. Trimming removed 1 base from V and 4 bases from J, with 4 bases in between. CDR1 SGHAT and CDR2 FQNNGV come from the germline V gene. The CDR3 is 13 amino acids. The CDR3 bases are TGTGCCAGCAGCTTAGTACGCACCGGGGAGCTGTTTTTT. It codes for CASSLVRTGELFF.

The rearrangement links TRBV5-8 to TRBJ1-4, with TRBD1 matching over 8 bases. V was clipped by 4 bases and J by 7 bases; unmatched bases: 6. CDR1 and CDR2 from the germline V gene are SGHTS and YDEGEE. This CDR3 has 14 amino acids. In nucleotides, the CDR3 is TGTGCCAGCAGCCACTACAGGGGGGGTGAAAAACTGTTTTTT. Its translation: CASSHYRGGEKLFF.